This TCR beta chain is from a study of shared clonotypes between healthy human individuals. Study conclusions and caveats: The study sampled only blood, and tissue repertoires likely differ. Naive subsets generally had larger estimated richness than memory subsets.

Notes on this clone: What it recognizes is unknown.

Each of the donors was a healthy adult who was HIV-negative and had not had a recent acute infection or vaccination. All donors were Caucasian adults living in Nashville, Tennessee. Trimming cost V 3 bases and J 2 bases, with 18 bases left between them. The CDR3 loop spans 18 amino acids. Germline lookup yields CDR1 SGDLS and CDR2 YYNGEE. The data were produced by immunoSEQ multiplex PCR, yet TCRdb's version contains in-frame clones alone and is incomplete. The sample has 2,500,000 or so clones, 85% to 95% seen once; the top ten hold 0.37%. This chain uses TRBV9 with TRBJ2-6; D is perhaps TRBD1 or TRBD2 (7 bases each). This clonotype was obtained from a man between 18 and 35 years old in good health. Some clones in this sample may be carry-over from other donors' samples. Sequencing was done on a sample of naive CD4+ T cells from PBMCs. Stated subset: CD45RA+ positively selected. The CDR3 nucleotides are TGTGCCAGCAGCGACCCCTTGGGAGGGGGCCCTGGGGCCAACGTCCTGACTTTC. This sequence encodes CASSDPLGGGPGANVLTF.